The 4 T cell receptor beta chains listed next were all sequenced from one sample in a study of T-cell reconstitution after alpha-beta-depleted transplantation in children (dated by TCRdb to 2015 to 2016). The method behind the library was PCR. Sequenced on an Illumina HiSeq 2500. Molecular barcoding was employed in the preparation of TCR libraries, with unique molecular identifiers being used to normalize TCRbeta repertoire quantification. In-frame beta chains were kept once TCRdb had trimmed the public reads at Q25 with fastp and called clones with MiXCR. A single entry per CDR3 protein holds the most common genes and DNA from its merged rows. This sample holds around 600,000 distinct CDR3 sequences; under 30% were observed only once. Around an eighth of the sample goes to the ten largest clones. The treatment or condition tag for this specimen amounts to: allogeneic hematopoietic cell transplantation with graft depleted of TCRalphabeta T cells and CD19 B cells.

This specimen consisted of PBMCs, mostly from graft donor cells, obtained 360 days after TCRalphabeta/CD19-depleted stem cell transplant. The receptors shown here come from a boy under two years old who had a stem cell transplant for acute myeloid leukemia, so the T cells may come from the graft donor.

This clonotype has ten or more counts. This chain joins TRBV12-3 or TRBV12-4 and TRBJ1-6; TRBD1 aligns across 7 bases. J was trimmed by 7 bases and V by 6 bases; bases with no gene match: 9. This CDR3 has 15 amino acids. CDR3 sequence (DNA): TGTGCCAGCAGCCCCGACAGGGCTGGAAATTCACCCCTCCACTTT. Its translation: CASSPDRAGNSPLHF.

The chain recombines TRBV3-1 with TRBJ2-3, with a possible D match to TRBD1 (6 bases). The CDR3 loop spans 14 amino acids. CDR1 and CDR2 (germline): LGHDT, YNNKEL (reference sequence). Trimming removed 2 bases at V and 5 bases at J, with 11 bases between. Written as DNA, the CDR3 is TGTGCCAGCAGCCAATTGGGGGCGGGAGATACGCAGTATTTT. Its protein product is CASSQLGAGDTQYF.

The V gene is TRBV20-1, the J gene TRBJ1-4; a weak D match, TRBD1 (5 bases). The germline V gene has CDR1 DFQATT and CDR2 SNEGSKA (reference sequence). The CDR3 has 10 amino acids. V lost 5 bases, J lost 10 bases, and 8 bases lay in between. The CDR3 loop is CSASGTKLFF. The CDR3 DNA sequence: TGCAGTGCTTCCGGGACAAAACTGTTTTTT.

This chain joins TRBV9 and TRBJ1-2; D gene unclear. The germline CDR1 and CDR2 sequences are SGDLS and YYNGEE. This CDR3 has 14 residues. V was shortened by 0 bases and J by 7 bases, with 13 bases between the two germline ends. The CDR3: CASSVGTLGLGYTF. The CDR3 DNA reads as TGTGCCAGCAGCGTAGGCACCCTGGGCCTTGGCTACACCTTC.